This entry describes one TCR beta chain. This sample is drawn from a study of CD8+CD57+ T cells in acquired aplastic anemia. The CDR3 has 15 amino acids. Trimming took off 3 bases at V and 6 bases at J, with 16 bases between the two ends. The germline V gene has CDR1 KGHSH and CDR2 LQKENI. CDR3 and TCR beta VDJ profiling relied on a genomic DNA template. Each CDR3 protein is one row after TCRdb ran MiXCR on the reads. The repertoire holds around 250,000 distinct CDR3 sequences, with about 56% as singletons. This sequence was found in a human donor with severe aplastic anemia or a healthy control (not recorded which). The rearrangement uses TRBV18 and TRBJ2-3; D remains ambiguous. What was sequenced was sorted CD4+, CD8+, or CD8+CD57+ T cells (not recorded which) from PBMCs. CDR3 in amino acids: CASSPPWPQSDTQYF. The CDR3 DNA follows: TGTGCCAGCTCACCCCCTTGGCCCCAATCGGATACGCAGTATTTT.